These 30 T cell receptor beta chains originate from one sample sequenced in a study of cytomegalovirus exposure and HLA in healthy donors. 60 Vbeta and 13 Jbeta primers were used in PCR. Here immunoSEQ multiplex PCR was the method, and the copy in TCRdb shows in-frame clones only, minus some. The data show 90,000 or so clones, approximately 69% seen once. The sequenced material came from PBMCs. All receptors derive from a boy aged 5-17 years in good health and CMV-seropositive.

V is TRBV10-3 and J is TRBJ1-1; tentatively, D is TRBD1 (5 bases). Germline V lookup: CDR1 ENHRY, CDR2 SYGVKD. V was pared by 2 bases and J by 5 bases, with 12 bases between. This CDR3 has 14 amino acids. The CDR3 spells CAISEARGETEAFF. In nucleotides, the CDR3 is TGTGCCATCAGTGAGGCACGGGGGGAGACTGAAGCTTTCTTT.

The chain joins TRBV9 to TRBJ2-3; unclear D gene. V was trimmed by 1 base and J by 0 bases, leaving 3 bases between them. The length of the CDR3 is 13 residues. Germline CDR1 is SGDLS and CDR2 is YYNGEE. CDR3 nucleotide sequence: TGTGCCAGCAGCGTACCTAGCACAGATACGCAGTATTTT. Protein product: CASSVPSTDTQYF.

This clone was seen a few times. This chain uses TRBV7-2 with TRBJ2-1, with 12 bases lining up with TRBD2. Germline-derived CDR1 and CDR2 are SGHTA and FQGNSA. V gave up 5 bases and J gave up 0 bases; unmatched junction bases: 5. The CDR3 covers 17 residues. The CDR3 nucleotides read TGTGCCAGCAGCCACCTGACTAGCGGGAGCTCCTACAATGAGCAGTTCTTC. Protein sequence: CASSHLTSGSSYNEQFF. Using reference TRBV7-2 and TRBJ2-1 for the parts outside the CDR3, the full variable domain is GAGVSQSPSNKVTEKGKDVELRCDPISGHTALYWYRQSLGQGLEFLIYFQGNSAPDKSGLPSDRFSAERTGGSVSTLTIQRTQQEDSAVYLCASSHLTSGSSYNEQFFGPGTRLTVL.

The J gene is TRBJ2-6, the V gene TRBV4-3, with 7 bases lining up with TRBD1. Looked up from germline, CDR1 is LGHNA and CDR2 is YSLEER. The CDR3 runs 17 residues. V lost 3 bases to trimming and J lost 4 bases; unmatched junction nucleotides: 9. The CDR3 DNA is TGCGCCAGCAGCCAGGATCCGACAGGGACCGGGGCCAACGTCCTGACTTTC. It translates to CASSQDPTGTGANVLTF.

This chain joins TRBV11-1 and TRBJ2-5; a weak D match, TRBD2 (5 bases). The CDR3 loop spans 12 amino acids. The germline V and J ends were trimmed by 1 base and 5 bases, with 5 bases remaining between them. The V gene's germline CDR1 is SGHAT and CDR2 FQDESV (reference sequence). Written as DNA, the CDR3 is TGTGCCAGCAGCTTAGGGAGGGAGACCCAGTACTTC. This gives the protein CASSLGRETQYF. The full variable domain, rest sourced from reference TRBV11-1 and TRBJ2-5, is EAEVAQSPRYKITEKSQAVAFWCDPISGHATLYWYRQILGQGPELLVQFQDESVVDDSQLPKDRFSAERLKGVDSTLKIQPAELGDSAMYLCASSLGRETQYFGPGTRLLVL.

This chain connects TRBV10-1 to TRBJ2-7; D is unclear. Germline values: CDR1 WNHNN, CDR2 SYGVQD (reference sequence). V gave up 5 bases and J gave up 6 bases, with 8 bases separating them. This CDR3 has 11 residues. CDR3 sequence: CASSRSLEQYF. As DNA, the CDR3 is TGCGCCAGCAGTCGGTCCCTCGAGCAGTACTTC.

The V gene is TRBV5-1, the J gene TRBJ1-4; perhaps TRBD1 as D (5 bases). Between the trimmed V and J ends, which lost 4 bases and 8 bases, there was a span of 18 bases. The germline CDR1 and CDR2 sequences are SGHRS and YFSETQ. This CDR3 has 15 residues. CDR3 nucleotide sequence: TGCGCCAGCAGCATCCCAGGCCAGGGTGGGGAAAAACTGTTTTTT. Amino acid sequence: CASSIPGQGGEKLFF.

In DNA, the CDR3 is TGTGCCAGTAGTATGGCTCAAGAATTGAATCAGCCCCAGCATTTT. Protein: CASSMAQELNQPQHF. The chain couples TRBV19 to TRBJ1-5, with D uncertain. Germline V gene sequence: CDR1 LNHDA, CDR2 SQIVND (reference sequence). V was shortened by 3 bases and J by 4 bases, with 13 bases between the two germline ends. The CDR3 has 15 amino acids.

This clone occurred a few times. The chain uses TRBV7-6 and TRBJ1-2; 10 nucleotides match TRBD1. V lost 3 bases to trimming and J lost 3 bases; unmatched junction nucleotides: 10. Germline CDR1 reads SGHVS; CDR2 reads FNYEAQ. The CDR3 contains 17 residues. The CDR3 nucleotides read TGTGCCAGCAGCTTGACAGGGGGCGCGGTTTTGGACTATGGCTACACCTTC. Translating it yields CASSLTGGAVLDYGYTF.

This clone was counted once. The CDR3 DNA sequence: TGTGCCAGCAGCTGGACTAGATCAAGGGATACGCAGTATTTT. This gives the protein CASSWTRSRDTQYF. V usage is TRBV5-4 and J usage is TRBJ2-3; 7 bases line up with TRBD2. The length of the CDR3 is 14 residues. J was trimmed by 6 bases and V by 3 bases; bases with no gene match: 7. CDR1 and CDR2 from the germline V gene are SGHNT and YYREEE (reference sequence).

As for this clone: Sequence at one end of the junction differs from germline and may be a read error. DNA for the CDR3: TGCGCTAGCAGCCCGACAGGAACGGGTTTGAATGAGCAGTTCTTC. This translates into CASSPTGTGLNEQFF. J is TRBJ2-1 and V is TRBV10-1, with a weak D call TRBD1 (6 bases). Germline assignment: CDR1 WNHNN and CDR2 SYGVQD (reference sequence). This CDR3 contains 15 residues.

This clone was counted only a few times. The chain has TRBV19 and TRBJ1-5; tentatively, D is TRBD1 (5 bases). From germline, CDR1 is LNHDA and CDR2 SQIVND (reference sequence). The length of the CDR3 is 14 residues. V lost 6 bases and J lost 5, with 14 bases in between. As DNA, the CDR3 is TGTGCCAGTAGCAGGGAAAACTACCATCAGCCCCAGCATTTT. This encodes CASSRENYHQPQHF.

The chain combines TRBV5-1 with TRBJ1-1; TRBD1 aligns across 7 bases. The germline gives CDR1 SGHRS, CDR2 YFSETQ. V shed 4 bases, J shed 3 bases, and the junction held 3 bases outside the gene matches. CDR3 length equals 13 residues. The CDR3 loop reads CASSQQGYTEAFF. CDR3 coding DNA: TGCGCCAGCAGCCAACAGGGGTACACTGAAGCTTTCTTT. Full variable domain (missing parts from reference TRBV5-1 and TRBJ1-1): KAGVTQTPRYLIKTRGQQVTLSCSPISGHRSVSWYQQTPGQGLQFLFEYFSETQRNKGNFPGRFSGRQFSNSRSEMNVSTLELGDSALYLCASSQQGYTEAFFGQGTRLTVV.

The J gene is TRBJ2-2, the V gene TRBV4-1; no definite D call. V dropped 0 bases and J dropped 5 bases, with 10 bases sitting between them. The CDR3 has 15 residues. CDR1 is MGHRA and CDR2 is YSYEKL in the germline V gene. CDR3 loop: CASSQDFIPTGELFF. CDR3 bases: TGCGCCAGCAGCCAAGATTTCATTCCAACCGGGGAGCTGTTTTTT.

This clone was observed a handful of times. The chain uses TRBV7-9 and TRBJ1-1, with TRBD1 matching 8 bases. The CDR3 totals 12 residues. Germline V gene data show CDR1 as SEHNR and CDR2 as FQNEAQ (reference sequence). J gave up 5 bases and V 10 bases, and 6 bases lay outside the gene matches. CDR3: CATLTGGTEAFF. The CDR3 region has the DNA TGTGCCACCTTAACAGGGGGGACTGAAGCTTTCTTT. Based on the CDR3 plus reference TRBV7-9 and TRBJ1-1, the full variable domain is DTGVSQNPRHKITKRGQNVTFRCDPISEHNRLYWYRQTLGQGPEFLTYFQNEAQLEKSRLLSDRFSAERPKGSFSTLEIQRTEQGDSAMYLCATLTGGTEAFFGQGTRLTVV.

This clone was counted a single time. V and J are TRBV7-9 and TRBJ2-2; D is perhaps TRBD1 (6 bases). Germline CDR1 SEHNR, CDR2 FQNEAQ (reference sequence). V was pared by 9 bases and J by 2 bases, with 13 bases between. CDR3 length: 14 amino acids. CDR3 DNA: TGTGCCAGTGACCGGGACACTAACACCGGGGAGCTGTTTTTT. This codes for CASDRDTNTGELFF.

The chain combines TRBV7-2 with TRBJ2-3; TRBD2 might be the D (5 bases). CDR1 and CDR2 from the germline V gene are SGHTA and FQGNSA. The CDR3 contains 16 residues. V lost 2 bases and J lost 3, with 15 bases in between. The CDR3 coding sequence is TGTGCCAGCAGCTTAAGTAGAGGCCCGGGGACAGATACGCAGTATTTT. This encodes CASSLSRGPGTDTQYF.

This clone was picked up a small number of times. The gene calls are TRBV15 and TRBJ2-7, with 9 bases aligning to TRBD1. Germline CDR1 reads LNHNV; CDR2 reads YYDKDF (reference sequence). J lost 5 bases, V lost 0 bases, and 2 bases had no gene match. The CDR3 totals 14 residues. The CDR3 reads CATSRDHRGHEQYF. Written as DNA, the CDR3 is TGTGCCACCAGCAGAGATCACAGGGGGCACGAGCAGTACTTC.

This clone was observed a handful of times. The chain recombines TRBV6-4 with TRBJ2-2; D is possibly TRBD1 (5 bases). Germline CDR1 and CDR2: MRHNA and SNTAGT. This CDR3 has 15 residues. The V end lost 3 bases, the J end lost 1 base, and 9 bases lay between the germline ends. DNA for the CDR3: TGTGCCAGCAGTGATAGGGGCGTGAACACCGGGGAGCTGTTTTTT. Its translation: CASSDRGVNTGELFF.

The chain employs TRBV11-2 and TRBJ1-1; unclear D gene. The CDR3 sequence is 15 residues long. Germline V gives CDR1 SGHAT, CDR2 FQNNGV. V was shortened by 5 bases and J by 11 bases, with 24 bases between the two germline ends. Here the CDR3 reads CASSPGRGRGRSAFF. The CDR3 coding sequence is TGTGCCAGCAGCCCAGGCCGGGGAAGAGGTAGGTCGGCTTTCTTT.

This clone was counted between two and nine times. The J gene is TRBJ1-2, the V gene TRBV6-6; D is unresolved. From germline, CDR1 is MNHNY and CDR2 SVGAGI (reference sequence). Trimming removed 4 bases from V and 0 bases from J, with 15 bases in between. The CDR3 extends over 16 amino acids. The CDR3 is CASSLNARAPNYGYTF. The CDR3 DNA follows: TGTGCCAGCAGTTTGAACGCGCGAGCACCTAACTATGGCTACACCTTC.

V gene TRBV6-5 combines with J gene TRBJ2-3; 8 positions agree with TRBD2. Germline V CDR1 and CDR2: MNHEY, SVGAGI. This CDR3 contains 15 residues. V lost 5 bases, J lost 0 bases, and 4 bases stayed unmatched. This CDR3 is CASSTSGSSTDTQYF. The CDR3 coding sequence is TGTGCCAGCAGTACCAGCGGGAGCAGCACAGATACGCAGTATTTT.

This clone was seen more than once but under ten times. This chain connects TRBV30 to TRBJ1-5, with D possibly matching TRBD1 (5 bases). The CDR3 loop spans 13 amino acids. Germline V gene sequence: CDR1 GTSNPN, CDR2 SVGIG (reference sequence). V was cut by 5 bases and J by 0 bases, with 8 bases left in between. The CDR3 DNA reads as TGTGCCTGGGGACAAGATAGCAATCAGCCCCAGCATTTT. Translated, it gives CAWGQDSNQPQHF. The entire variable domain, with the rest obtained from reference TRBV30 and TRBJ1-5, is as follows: SQTIHQWPATLVQPVGSPLSLECTVEGTSNPNLYWYRQAAGRGLQLLFYSVGIGQISSEVPQNLSASRPQDRQFILSSKKLLLSDSGFYLCAWGQDSNQPQHFGDGTRLSIL.

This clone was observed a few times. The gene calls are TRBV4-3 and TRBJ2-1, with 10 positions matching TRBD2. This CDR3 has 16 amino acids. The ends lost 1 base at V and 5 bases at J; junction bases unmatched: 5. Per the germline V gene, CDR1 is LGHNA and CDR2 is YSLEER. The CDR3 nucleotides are TGCGCCAGCAGCCAAGGGAGGACTAGCGGTGACAATGAGCAGTTCTTC. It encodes CASSQGRTSGDNEQFF.

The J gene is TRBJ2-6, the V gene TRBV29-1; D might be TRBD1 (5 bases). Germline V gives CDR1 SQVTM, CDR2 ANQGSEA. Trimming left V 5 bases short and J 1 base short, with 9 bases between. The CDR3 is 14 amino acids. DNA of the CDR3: TGCAGCGTTAATCAGGGATCTGGGGCCAACGTCCTGACTTTC. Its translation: CSVNQGSGANVLTF.

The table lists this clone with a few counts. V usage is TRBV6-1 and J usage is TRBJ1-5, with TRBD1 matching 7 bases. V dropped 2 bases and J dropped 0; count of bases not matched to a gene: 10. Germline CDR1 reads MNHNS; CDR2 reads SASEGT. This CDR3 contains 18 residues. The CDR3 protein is CASSEPRTGTYSNQPQHF. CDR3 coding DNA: TGTGCCAGCAGTGAACCTCGGACAGGCACATATAGCAATCAGCCCCAGCATTTT.

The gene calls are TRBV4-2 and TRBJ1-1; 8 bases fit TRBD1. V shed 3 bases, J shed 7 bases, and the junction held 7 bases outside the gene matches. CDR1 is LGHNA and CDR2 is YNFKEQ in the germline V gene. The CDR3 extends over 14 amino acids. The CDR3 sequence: CASSHPDRGNEAFF. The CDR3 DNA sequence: TGTGCCAGCAGCCATCCTGACAGGGGTAATGAAGCTTTCTTT.

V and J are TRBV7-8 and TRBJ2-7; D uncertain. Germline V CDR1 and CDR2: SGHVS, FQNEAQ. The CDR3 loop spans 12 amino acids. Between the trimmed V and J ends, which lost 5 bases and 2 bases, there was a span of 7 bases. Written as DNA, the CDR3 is TGTGCCAGCAGCGAGGAACCCTACGAGCAGTACTTC. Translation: CASSEEPYEQYF.

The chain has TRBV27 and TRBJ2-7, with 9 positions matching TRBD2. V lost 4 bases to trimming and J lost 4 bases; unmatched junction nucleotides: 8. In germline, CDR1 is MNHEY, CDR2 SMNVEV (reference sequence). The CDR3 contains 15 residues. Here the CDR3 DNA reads TGTGCCAGCAGTTCCGATGCTAGCGGGGATTACGAGCAGTACTTC. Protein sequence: CASSSDASGDYEQYF.

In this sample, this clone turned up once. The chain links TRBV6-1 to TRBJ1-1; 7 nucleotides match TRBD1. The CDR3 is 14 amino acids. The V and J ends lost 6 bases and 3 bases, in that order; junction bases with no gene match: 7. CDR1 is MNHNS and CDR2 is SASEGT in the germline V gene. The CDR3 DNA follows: TGTGCCAGCAGGACCCGACAGGGTTACACTGAAGCTTTCTTT. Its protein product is CASRTRQGYTEAFF.